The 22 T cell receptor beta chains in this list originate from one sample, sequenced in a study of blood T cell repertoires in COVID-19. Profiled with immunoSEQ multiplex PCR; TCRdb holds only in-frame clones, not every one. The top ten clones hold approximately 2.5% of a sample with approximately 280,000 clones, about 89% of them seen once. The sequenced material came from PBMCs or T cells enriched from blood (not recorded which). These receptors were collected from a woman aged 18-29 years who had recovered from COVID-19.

The CDR3 nucleotides read TGTGCCAGCAGCTCCCTAGCGGGGGAGCTGTTTTTT. It yields the protein CASSSLAGELFF. The chain couples TRBV7-2 to TRBJ2-2; TRBD2 is a possible D gene (6 bases). The CDR3 has 12 residues. The V and J ends lost 4 bases and 8 bases respectively, with 8 bases between them. CDR1 SGHTA and CDR2 FQGNSA come from the germline V gene.

The CDR3: CASSSRGGGEQYF. As DNA, the CDR3 is TGTGCCAGCAGCTCTCGGGGTGGTGGCGAGCAGTACTTC. This chain joins TRBV5-6 and TRBJ2-7; D is perhaps TRBD2 (5 bases). The length of the CDR3 is 13 residues. Germline V gene sequence: CDR1 SGHDT, CDR2 YYEEEE. The ends were cut back, 3 bases at V and 6 bases at J, with 13 bases in the middle.

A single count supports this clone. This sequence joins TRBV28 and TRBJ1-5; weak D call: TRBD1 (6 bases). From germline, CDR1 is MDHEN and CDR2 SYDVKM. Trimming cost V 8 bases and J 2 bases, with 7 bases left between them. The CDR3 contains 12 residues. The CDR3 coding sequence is TGTGCCAGCGCAGGGGGCAATCAGCCCCAGCATTTT. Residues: CASAGGNQPQHF.

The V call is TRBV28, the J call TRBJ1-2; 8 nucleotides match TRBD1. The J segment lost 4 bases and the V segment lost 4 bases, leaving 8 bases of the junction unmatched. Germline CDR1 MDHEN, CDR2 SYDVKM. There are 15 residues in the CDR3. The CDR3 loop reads CASSSTRDRIYGYTF. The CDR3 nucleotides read TGTGCCAGCAGTTCGACCCGGGACAGGATCTATGGCTACACCTTC.

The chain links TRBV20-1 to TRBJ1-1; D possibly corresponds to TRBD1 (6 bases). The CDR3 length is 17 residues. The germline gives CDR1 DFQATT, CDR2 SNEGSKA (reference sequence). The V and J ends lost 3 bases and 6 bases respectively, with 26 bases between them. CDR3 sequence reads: CSASLALGQLSRAEAFF. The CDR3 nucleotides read TGCAGTGCTAGTTTAGCTCTAGGACAGCTTTCCCGAGCTGAAGCTTTCTTT.

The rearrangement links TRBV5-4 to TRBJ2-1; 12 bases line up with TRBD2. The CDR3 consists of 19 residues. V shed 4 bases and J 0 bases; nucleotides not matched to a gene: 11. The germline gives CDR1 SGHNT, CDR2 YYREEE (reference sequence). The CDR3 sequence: CASSQGLAGTSSSYNEQFF. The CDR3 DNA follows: TGTGCCAGCAGCCAAGGACTAGCGGGGACTTCTAGCTCCTACAATGAGCAGTTCTTC.

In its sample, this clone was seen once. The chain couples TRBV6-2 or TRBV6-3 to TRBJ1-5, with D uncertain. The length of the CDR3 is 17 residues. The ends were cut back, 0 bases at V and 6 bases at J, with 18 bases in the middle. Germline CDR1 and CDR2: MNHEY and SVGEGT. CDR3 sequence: CASSYSLGASGTQPQHF. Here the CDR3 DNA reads TGTGCCAGCAGTTACTCATTGGGTGCTTCGGGTACTCAGCCCCAGCATTTT.

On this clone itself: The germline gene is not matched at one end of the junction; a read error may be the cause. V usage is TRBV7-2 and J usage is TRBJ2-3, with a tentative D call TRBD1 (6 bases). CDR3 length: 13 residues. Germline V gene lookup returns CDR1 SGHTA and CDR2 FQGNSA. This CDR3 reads CASSLSQIIRGNF. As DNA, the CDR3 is TGTGCCAGCAGCTTATCCCAAATAATAAGGGGGAATTTT.

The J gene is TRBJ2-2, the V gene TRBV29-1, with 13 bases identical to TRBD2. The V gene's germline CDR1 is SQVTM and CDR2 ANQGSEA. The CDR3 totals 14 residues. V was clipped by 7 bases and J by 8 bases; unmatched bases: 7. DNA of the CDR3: TGCAGCGCTGGACTAGCGGGAGACGGTGGGGAGCTGTTTTTT. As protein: CSAGLAGDGGELFF.

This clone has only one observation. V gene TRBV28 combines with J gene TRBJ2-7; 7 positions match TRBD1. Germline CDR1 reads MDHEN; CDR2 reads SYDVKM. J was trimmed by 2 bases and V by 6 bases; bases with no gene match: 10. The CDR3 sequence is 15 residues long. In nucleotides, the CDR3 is TGTGCCAGCAGCCAAGAGAGGGACAGTCCCTACGAGCAGTACTTC. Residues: CASSQERDSPYEQYF.

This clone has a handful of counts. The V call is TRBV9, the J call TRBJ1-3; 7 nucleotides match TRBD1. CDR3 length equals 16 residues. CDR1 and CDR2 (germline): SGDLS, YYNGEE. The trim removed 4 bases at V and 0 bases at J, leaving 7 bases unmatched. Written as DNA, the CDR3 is TGTGCCAGCAGCCCGTCGGGACAGAACTCTGGAAACACCATATATTTT. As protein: CASSPSGQNSGNTIYF.

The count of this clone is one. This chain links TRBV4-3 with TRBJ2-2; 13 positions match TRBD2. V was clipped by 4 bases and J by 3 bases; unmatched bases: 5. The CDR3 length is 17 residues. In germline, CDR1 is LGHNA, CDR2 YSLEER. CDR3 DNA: TGCGCCAGCAGCCCTAGGACTAGCGGGAGATACACCGGGGAGCTGTTTTTT. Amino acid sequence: CASSPRTSGRYTGELFF.

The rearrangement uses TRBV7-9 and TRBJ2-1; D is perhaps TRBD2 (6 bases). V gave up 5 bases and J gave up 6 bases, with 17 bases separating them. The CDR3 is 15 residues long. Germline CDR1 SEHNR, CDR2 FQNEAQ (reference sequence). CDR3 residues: CASSQGWPGGNEQFF. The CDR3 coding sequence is TGTGCCAGCAGCCAAGGGTGGCCCGGGGGCAATGAGCAGTTCTTC.

The DNA of the CDR3 is TGTGCCAGCAGTTTGACGGGGGGCAGAACTGAAGCTTTCTTT. It specifies CASSLTGGRTEAFF. J is TRBJ1-1 and V is TRBV27, with a possible D match to TRBD1 (6 bases). Germline assignment: CDR1 MNHEY and CDR2 SMNVEV (reference sequence). The CDR3 spans 14 residues. V was shortened by 3 bases and J by 5 bases, with 13 bases between the two germline ends.

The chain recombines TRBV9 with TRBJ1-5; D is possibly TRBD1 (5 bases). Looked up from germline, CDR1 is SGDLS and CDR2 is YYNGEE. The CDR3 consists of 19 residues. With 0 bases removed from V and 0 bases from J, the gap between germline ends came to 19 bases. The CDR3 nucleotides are TGTGCCAGCAGCGTAGCTGAGTCGGTGCGACAGTCTAGCAATCAGCCCCAGCATTTT. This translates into CASSVAESVRQSSNQPQHF.

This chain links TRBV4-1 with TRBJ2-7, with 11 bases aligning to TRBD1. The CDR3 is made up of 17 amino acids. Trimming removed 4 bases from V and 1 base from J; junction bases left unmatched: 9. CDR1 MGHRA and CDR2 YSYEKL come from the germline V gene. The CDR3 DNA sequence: TGCGCCAGCAGCCTTTCACCGGGGGACAGGGGGTCCTACGAGCAGTACTTC. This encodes CASSLSPGDRGSYEQYF.

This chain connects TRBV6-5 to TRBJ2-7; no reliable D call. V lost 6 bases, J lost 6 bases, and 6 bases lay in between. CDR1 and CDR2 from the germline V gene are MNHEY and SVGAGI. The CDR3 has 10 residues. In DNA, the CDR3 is TGTGCCAGCAGGGGCAGCGAGCAGTACTTC. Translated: CASRGSEQYF.

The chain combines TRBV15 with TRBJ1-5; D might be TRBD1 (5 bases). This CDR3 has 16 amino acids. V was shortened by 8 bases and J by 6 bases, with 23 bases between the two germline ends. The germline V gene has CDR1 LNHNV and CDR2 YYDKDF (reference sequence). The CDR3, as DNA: TGTGCCACCCAAGAGTTCGTCCAGGGTGTTGCTCAGCCCCAGCATTTT. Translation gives CATQEFVQGVAQPQHF.

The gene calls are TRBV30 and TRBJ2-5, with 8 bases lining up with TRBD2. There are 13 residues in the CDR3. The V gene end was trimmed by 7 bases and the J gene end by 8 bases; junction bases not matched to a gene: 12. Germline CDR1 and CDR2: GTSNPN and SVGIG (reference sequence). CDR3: CAYATEVAGTQYF. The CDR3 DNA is TGTGCCTACGCTACGGAGGTAGCGGGAACCCAGTACTTC. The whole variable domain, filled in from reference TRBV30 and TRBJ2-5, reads SQTIHQWPATLVQPVGSPLSLECTVEGTSNPNLYWYRQAAGRGLQLLFYSVGIGQISSEVPQNLSASRPQDRQFILSSKKLLLSDSGFYLCAYATEVAGTQYFGPGTRLLVL.

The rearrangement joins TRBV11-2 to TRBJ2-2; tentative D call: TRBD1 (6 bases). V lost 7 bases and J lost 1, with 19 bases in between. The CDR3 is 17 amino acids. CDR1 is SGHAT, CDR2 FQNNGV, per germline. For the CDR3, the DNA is TGTGCCAGCACATCGCCCCAGGGGATTTGGAACACCGGGGAGCTGTTTTTT. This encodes CASTSPQGIWNTGELFF. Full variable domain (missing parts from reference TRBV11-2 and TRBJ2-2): EAGVAQSPRYKIIEKRQSVAFWCNPISGHATLYWYQQILGQGPKLLIQFQNNGVVDDSQLPKDRFSAERLKGVDSTLKIQPAKLEDSAVYLCASTSPQGIWNTGELFFGEGSRLTVL.

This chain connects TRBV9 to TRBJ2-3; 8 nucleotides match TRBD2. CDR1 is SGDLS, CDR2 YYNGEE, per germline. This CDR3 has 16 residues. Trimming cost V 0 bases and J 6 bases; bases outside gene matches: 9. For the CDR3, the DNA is TGTGCCAGCAGCGTAGGGGACGGGGGGGCCTTTGATACGCAGTATTTT. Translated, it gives CASSVGDGGAFDTQYF. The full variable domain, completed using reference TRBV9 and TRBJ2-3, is DSGVTQTPKHLITATGQRVTLRCSPRSGDLSVYWYQQSLDQGLQFLIQYYNGEERAKGNILERFSAQQFPDLHSELNLSSLELGDSALYFCASSVGDGGAFDTQYFGPGTRLTVL.

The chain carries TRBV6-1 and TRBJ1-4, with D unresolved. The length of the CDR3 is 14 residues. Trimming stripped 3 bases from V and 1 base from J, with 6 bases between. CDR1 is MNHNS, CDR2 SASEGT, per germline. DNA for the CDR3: TGTGCCAGCAGTGATAGCCAAACTAATGAAAAACTGTTTTTT. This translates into CASSDSQTNEKLFF.